These 3 T cell receptor beta chains came from one sample sequenced in a study of post-analysis software for immune sequencing data. General study results and limits: The five TRBV segments detected at higher frequency in patients than in controls included TRBV5-6, TRBV5-1 and TRBV20-1.

These TCRs' antigens remain unknown. Libraries were made from TCR beta cDNA, and they carried unique molecular identifiers. Via MiXCR, TCRdb re-called the PCR reads, giving one row per CDR3 protein. The data hold about 460,000 distinct CDR3 sequences, with over 35% observed a single time. The sequenced sample consisted of blood. Receptors were obtained from a girl aged 10 to 17 with multiple sclerosis.

In this sample, this clonotype turned up a few times. The CDR3 DNA sequence: TGTGCCAGCAGCCAAGTAATAGGGTCTCGAGAAAAACTGTTTTTT. As protein: CASSQVIGSREKLFF. The chain is built from TRBV3-1 and TRBJ1-4; D gene unclear. Per germline, CDR1 LGHDT and CDR2 YNNKEL (reference sequence). V was cut by 1 base and J by 8 bases, with 14 bases left in between. This CDR3 has 15 residues.

This clonotype has a single count. This chain uses TRBV7-2 with TRBJ2-7; possibly TRBD1 or TRBD2 for D (5 bases each). Gene TRBJ2-4 matches the end of the DNA better, so the J call may be wrong. The CDR3 runs to 14 residues. CDR1 SGHTA and CDR2 FQGNSA come from the germline V gene. The CDR3 protein is CASSLGRGSNIQYF. For the CDR3, the DNA is TGTGCCAGCAGCTTAGGTCGGGGCTCGAACATTCAGTACTTC.

J is TRBJ2-7 and V is TRBV12-3 or TRBV12-4; 14 nucleotides line up with TRBD2. CDR3 length: 16 residues. V lost 5 bases, J lost 4 bases, and 7 bases stayed unmatched. The CDR3 DNA reads TGTGCCAGCAGTGGGGGGGGACTAGCGGGAGTTTACGAGCAGTACTTC. It codes for CASSGGGLAGVYEQYF.